Following are 22 T cell receptor beta chains from one sample sequenced in a study of blood T cell repertoires in COVID-19. Assay: immunoSEQ multiplex PCR; the TCRdb copy retains only in-frame clones and omits some. The repertoire consists of around 200,000 clones, with about 87% occurring once and the leading ten covering 1.2%. Sequenced input: PBMCs or T cells enriched from blood (not recorded which). Every receptor here comes from a man aged 25 to 45 who had recovered from COVID-19.

In nucleotides, the CDR3 is TGTGCCAGCACTACCTCCGGCGGGATCTCCTACGAGCAGTACTTC. It yields the protein CASTTSGGISYEQYF. This sequence joins TRBV2 and TRBJ2-7, with D tentatively TRBD2 (6 bases). The germline V and J ends were trimmed by 7 bases and 0 bases, with 16 bases remaining between them. The CDR3 runs to 15 residues. Germline loops: CDR1 SNHLY, CDR2 FYNNEI.

V usage is TRBV11-1 and J usage is TRBJ1-1; the D gene is possibly TRBD1 (5 bases). V gave up 5 bases and J gave up 1 base, with 14 bases separating them. Germline V gene lookup returns CDR1 SGHAT and CDR2 FQDESV (reference sequence). The CDR3 is made up of 15 amino acids. The CDR3 here is CASSPWGGENTEAFF. The CDR3 region has the DNA TGTGCCAGCAGCCCCTGGGGGGGGGAGAACACTGAAGCTTTCTTT.

The chain joins TRBV29-1 to TRBJ2-3; D uncertain. V lost 3 bases and J lost 0, with 10 bases in between. Per the germline V gene, CDR1 is SQVTM and CDR2 is ANQGSEA. This CDR3 comprises 14 residues. The CDR3 protein is CSVESSPSTDTQYF. The CDR3 bases are TGCAGCGTTGAGTCCTCCCCTAGCACAGATACGCAGTATTTT.

The chain employs TRBV6-1 and TRBJ1-2; TRBD1 is a possible D gene (6 bases). Germline V gene data show CDR1 as MNHNS and CDR2 as SASEGT. The V gene lost 1 base and the J gene lost 0 bases, with 15 bases spanning the gap. This CDR3 contains 17 residues. As DNA, the CDR3 is TGTGCCAGCAGTGAAGTGGCAGGGGCTTCAGCTAACTATGGCTACACCTTC. This encodes CASSEVAGASANYGYTF.

This clone has only one observation. This rearrangement joins TRBV30 to TRBJ2-3; D gene ambiguous. Germline CDR1 GTSNPN, CDR2 SVGIG (reference sequence). This CDR3 is 13 amino acids long. V lost 1 base to trimming and J lost 0 bases, with 5 bases between them. The CDR3 region has the DNA TGTGCCTGGAGTGCTTCGAGCACAGATACGCAGTATTTT. Its translation is CAWSASSTDTQYF.

The chain combines TRBV9 with TRBJ2-1, with D possibly TRBD2 on 5 matching bases. This CDR3 has 11 residues. Germline CDR1 is SGDLS and CDR2 is YYNGEE. The germline V and J ends were trimmed by 4 bases and 6 bases, with 5 bases remaining between them. CDR3 region: CASSTSNEQFF. The CDR3 DNA reads as TGTGCCAGCAGCACTAGCAATGAGCAGTTCTTC.

This rearrangement joins TRBV11-2 to TRBJ2-7, with 7 bases matching TRBD1. J gave up 5 bases and V 5 bases, and 9 bases lay outside the gene matches. The CDR3 runs to 14 residues. Looked up from germline, CDR1 is SGHAT and CDR2 is FQNNGV. In nucleotides, the CDR3 is TGTGCCAGCAGCCGACAGGGACGGAAAGACGAGCAGTACTTC. It yields the protein CASSRQGRKDEQYF.

The V gene is TRBV2, the J gene TRBJ1-1; no clear D gene. CDR1 SNHLY and CDR2 FYNNEI come from the germline V gene. The CDR3 has 15 amino acids. V was pared by 6 bases and J by 0 bases, with 14 bases between. Written as DNA, the CDR3 is TGTGCCAGCAGCGAACAAGACGGGGTGAACACTGAAGCTTTCTTT. This encodes CASSEQDGVNTEAFF.

J is TRBJ2-4 and V is TRBV5-1; TRBD1 agrees at 10 bases. Per the germline V gene, CDR1 is SGHRS and CDR2 is YFSETQ. Trimming cost V 0 bases and J 8 bases; bases outside gene matches: 5. CDR3 length equals 15 residues. CDR3 loop: CASSLARTGGDIQYF. The DNA for the CDR3 is TGCGCCAGCAGCTTGGCCCGGACAGGGGGAGACATTCAGTACTTC.

The rearrangement joins TRBV11-3 to TRBJ2-2; 7 bases fit TRBD2. The germline gives CDR1 SGHNT, CDR2 YENEEA. The CDR3 has 16 residues. V gave up 1 base and J gave up 0 bases; unmatched junction bases: 2. This CDR3 is CASSLASGTNTGELFF. The CDR3 coding sequence is TGTGCCAGCAGCTTAGCTAGCGGAACGAACACCGGGGAGCTGTTTTTT. The full variable domain, completed using reference TRBV11-3 and TRBJ2-2, is EAGVVQSPRYKIIEKKQPVAFWCNPISGHNTLYWYLQNLGQGPELLIRYENEEAVDDSQLPKDRFSAERLKGVDSTLKIQPAELGDSAVYLCASSLASGTNTGELFFGEGSRLTVL.

This clone was seen once. The chain carries TRBV7-8 and TRBJ1-1, with D possibly being TRBD1 (5 bases). CDR1 SGHVS and CDR2 FQNEAQ come from the germline V gene. V was clipped by 5 bases and J by 1 base, with 8 bases between them. This CDR3 is built from 13 residues. This chain's CDR3 is CASSRRENTEAFF. DNA of the CDR3: TGTGCCAGCAGCCGCAGGGAGAACACTGAAGCTTTCTTT.

This sequence joins TRBV10-3 and TRBJ1-2; 9 nucleotides align to TRBD1. From germline, CDR1 is ENHRY and CDR2 SYGVKD. This CDR3 has 13 amino acids. Unmatched junction bases numbered 9, after V lost 10 bases and J lost 6 bases. The CDR3 nucleotides read TGTGCCACGAAAGCCGGGACAGGGAATGGCTACACCTTC. Amino acids: CATKAGTGNGYTF.

The chain links TRBV5-4 to TRBJ2-1; TRBD2 agrees at 9 bases. The germline gives CDR1 SGHNT, CDR2 YYREEE (reference sequence). The V gene end was trimmed by 0 bases and the J gene end by 4 bases; junction bases not matched to a gene: 11. CDR3 length: 18 amino acids. The CDR3 coding sequence is TGTGCCAGCAGCTTGGCCCATGTGACTAGCGGAAGGTACAATGAGCAGTTCTTC. Amino acid sequence: CASSLAHVTSGRYNEQFF. Looking up the rest from reference TRBV5-4 and TRBJ2-1 gives the full variable domain: ETGVTQSPTHLIKTRGQQVTLRCSSQSGHNTVSWYQQALGQGPQFIFQYYREEENGRGNFPPRFSGLQFPNYSSELNVNALELDDSALYLCASSLAHVTSGRYNEQFFGPGTRLTVL.

The chain links TRBV18 to TRBJ1-2, with D unresolved. The length of the CDR3 is 14 residues. Trimming removed 0 bases at V and 3 bases at J, with 8 bases between. Per the germline V gene, CDR1 is KGHSH and CDR2 is LQKENI. The CDR3 nucleotides read TGTGCCAGCTCACCACCGGGGAGGGACTATGGCTACACCTTC. The encoded protein is CASSPPGRDYGYTF.

This clone was seen only once. V is TRBV28 and J is TRBJ2-7, with D maybe TRBD2 (5 bases). This CDR3 spans 14 amino acids. Germline values: CDR1 MDHEN, CDR2 SYDVKM. The V gene lost 1 base and the J gene lost 4 bases, with 11 bases spanning the gap. The DNA for the CDR3 is TGTGCCAGCAGTTTATTGGTTGGACTGTACGAGCAGTACTTC. Its translation is CASSLLVGLYEQYF.

The gene calls are TRBV3-1 (or the pseudogene TRBV3-2) and TRBJ2-7; TRBD1 matches 11 bases. Trimming took 6 bases from V and 3 from J; bases not matched to a gene: 10. From germline, CDR1 is LGHDT and CDR2 YNNKEL (reference sequence). The CDR3 sequence is 16 residues long. CDR3 in DNA: TGTGCCAGCAGTCCGGGACAGGGGGTAAAACGCTACGAGCAGTACTTC. This sequence encodes CASSPGQGVKRYEQYF.

The rearrangement joins TRBV21-1 to TRBJ1-2; the D segment call TRBD1 is taken from the table without a DNA check. TRBV21-1 is tagged as a pseudogene. CDR3 length: 18 amino acids. The DNA for the CDR3 is TGTGCCAGCAGCAAAAAGGGGCAGGGGGCGAGCCCTAACTATGGCTACACCTTC. Translated, it gives CASSKKGQGASPNYGYTF.

This rearrangement joins TRBV11-2 to TRBJ1-4; possibly TRBD1 for D (6 bases). V was trimmed by 1 base and J by 2 bases, leaving 11 bases between them. CDR3 length: 16 residues. Per the germline V gene, CDR1 is SGHAT and CDR2 is FQNNGV. CDR3 nucleotide sequence: TGTGCCAGCAGCTTAGGAACCGGACAGACTAATGAAAAACTGTTTTTT. Protein product: CASSLGTGQTNEKLFF. Full variable domain (outside the CDR3, taken from reference TRBV11-2 and TRBJ1-4): EAGVAQSPRYKIIEKRQSVAFWCNPISGHATLYWYQQILGQGPKLLIQFQNNGVVDDSQLPKDRFSAERLKGVDSTLKIQPAKLEDSAVYLCASSLGTGQTNEKLFFGSGTQLSVL.

This chain links TRBV1 with TRBJ2-3; TRBD2 was called by the table and not checked on the DNA. TRBV1 is a pseudogene. The length of the CDR3 is 16 residues. The CDR3 sequence: CTSSQPVSGGSDTQYF. For the CDR3, the DNA is TGCACCAGCAGTCAACCCGTGTCGGGAGGTTCGGATACGCAGTATTTT.

This chain's CDR3 is CASSPLPGQQFSYEQYF. The CDR3 coding sequence is TGTGCCAGCTCACCACTCCCGGGACAGCAGTTCTCCTACGAGCAGTACTTC. The J gene is TRBJ2-7, the V gene TRBV18; 7 nucleotides align to TRBD1. Germline CDR1 KGHSH, CDR2 LQKENI. V was clipped by 1 base and J by 0 bases; unmatched bases: 9. CDR3 length: 17 residues.

The rearrangement links TRBV7-8 to TRBJ2-1, with 14 positions matching TRBD2. J was trimmed by 6 bases and V by 0 bases; bases with no gene match: 10. This CDR3 is built from 19 residues. Germline CDR1 reads SGHVS; CDR2 reads FQNEAQ. This CDR3 is CASSLAFRLAGGLGNEQFF. The CDR3 nucleotides read TGTGCCAGCAGCTTAGCGTTTCGACTAGCGGGAGGGTTGGGCAATGAGCAGTTCTTC.

V is TRBV30 and J is TRBJ1-5; unclear D gene. The CDR3 totals 15 residues. V was shortened by 0 bases and J by 7 bases, with 16 bases between the two germline ends. Germline-derived CDR1 and CDR2 are GTSNPN and SVGIG (reference sequence). The CDR3, as DNA: TGTGCCTGGAGTGTACGCGGGCAGAACTTGCAGCCCCAGCATTTT. It is translated as CAWSVRGQNLQPQHF.